This T cell receptor beta chain appears in the sequencing data of a study of Graves' ophthalmopathy and Graves' hyperthyroidism. Germline V gene sequence: CDR1 SNHLY, CDR2 FYNNEI. There are 15 residues in the CDR3. To note about this clonotype: Germline and junction disagree at one end, which may indicate a read error.

Amplification from RNA transcripts yielded the TCR beta CDR3 regions. First-round RT-PCR with HTBI primers preceded a second-round multiplex PCR. TCRdb independently ran MiXCR on the multiplex PCR reads; one entry per CDR3 protein. The sample records about 740,000 distinct CDR3 sequences, 35% to 50% being singletons. Material: peripheral blood. The chain uses TRBV2 and TRBJ1-5; no reliable D call. The receptor was isolated from an adult man with Graves' ophthalmopathy. The CDR3 here is CGSSEGTASNQPQHF. The CDR3 nucleotides are TGTGGCAGCAGTGAGGGCACGGCGAGCAATCAGCCCCAGCATTTT.